The clone carrying this T cell receptor beta chain was detected only a few times. This sample is part of a study of blood T cell repertoires in COVID-19. The wider study: Whether acute or convalescent, the COVID-19 samples came from the United States, Italy and Spain.

How the authors handled the data: Amplification from reference gene primers served as the basis for estimated nucleated cell counts. Measured with immunoSEQ multiplex PCR; TCRdb has only the in-frame clones, and not every one. D and trimming were read from the DNA, whereas the V and J calls and clone size are those reported in that table. Altogether 170,000 or so clones are present, more than 75% being singletons, with the ten largest covering 6.5% to 8.5%. Recruitment covered fewer than 25 US areas and drew participants whose ages spanned about 18 to 90 years. The study counted Cohort 3 donors as recovered given two negative PCRs, clearance, or symptom resolution. This CDR3 has 15 residues. V was trimmed by 10 bases and J by 2 bases, leaving 18 bases between them. Germline V gene lookup returns CDR1 MNHEY and CDR2 SMNVEV (reference sequence).

The rearrangement uses TRBV27 and TRBJ1-5; possibly TRBD1 for D (6 bases). The sequencing sample was made of PBMCs or T cells enriched from blood (not recorded which). The TCR was taken from a woman aged 50 to 65 who had recovered from COVID-19. In nucleotides, the CDR3 is TGTGCCACCCGTGGGGGGGGCGCGGGCAATCAGCCCCAGCATTTT. Residues: CATRGGGAGNQPQHF.